This paragraph covers one TCR beta chain sequence. Its target is unknown. Naive-designated CD8 cells lacked CD45RO, were positively enriched for CCR7, and omitted terminally differentiated effector memory CD45RA+ cells. The donor population consisted of healthy HIV-negative adults with no recent acute infections or vaccinations. The method was immunoSEQ multiplex PCR; TCRdb's version includes in-frame clones alone and lacks a portion of them. The sample yields some 2,000,000 clones, just under 95% seen once. This sample is part of a study of shared clonotypes between healthy human individuals. V lost 2 bases to trimming and J lost 5 bases, with 10 bases between them. The CDR3 consists of 14 residues. Germline loops: CDR1 SGHTA, CDR2 FQGNSA. Notes on the study in general: Deeper or shallower sequencing was expected to change how clonotypes are shared among donors. Inspection by rarefaction showed sorted-subset sequencing to be incomplete despite large depth.

The chain carries TRBV7-2 and TRBJ2-4; the D gene could be TRBD1 or TRBD2 (5 bases each). The receptor was isolated from a man between 18 and 29 years old in good health. The specimen was naive CD8+ T cells sorted from blood. The CDR3 here is CASSLMRGENIQYF. The CDR3 nucleotides read TGTGCCAGCAGCTTAATGAGGGGCGAAAACATTCAGTACTTC.